This entry features one T cell receptor (beta chain) sequence. The antigen is unknown. Here immunoSEQ multiplex PCR was the method, and the copy in TCRdb shows in-frame clones only, minus some. Of about 73,000 clones listed, around 88% are singletons. This sample stems from a study of T cell responses to AZD1222 COVID-19 vaccine. Overall study results and limits: Among those given AZD1222, only 6 or 7 were seropositive at baseline.

The CDR3 contains 14 residues. Deletions cut 1 base from V and 0 bases from J, with 7 bases between. CDR1 MNHEY and CDR2 SMNVEV come from the germline V gene (reference sequence). The chain has TRBV27 and TRBJ2-7, with D unresolved. This TCR derives from an adult in good health. The source was peripheral blood, collected on day 0 of AZD1222 vaccination. The CDR3, as DNA: TGTGCCAGCAGTTTATACAGAGACTCCTACGAGCAGTACTTC. Its translation is CASSLYRDSYEQYF.